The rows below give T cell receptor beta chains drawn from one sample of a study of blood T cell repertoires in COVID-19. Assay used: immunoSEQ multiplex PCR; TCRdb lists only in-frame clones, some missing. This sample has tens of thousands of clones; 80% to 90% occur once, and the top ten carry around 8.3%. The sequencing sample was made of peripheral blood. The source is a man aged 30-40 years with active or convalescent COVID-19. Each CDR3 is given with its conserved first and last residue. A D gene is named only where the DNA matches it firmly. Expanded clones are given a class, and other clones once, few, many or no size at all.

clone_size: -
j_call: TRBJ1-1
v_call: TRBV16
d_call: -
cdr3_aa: CASSQWRGLTEAFF
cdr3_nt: TGTGCCAGCAGCCAATGGCGGGGGCTGACTGAAGCTTTCTTT

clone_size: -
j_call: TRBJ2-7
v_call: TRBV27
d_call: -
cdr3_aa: CASSIYSPTSSYEQYF
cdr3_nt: TGTGCCAGCAGTATCTACAGCCCTACAAGCTCCTACGAGCAGTACTTC

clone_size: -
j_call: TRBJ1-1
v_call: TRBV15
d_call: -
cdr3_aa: CATSRRREVAEAFF
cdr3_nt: TGTGCCACCAGCAGGAGGAGGGAGGTCGCTGAAGCTTTCTTT

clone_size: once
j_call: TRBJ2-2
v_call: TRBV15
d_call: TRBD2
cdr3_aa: CATSGLAGVTGELFF
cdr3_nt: TGTGCCACCAGCGGCCTAGCGGGAGTGACCGGGGAGCTGTTTTTT

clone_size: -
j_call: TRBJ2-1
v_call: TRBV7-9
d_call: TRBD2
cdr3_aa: CASSLGLADYNEQFF
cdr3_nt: TGTGCCAGCAGCCTGGGACTAGCGGACTACAATGAGCAGTTCTTC

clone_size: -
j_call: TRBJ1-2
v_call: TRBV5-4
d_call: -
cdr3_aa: CASRKDNTLANYGYTF
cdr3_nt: TGTGCCAGCAGAAAGGACAACACATTAGCTAACTATGGCTACACCTTC

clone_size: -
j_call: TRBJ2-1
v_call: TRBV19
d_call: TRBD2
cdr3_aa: CASSMTAGENNEQFF
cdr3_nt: TGTGCCAGTAGTATGACAGCGGGGGAAAACAATGAGCAGTTCTTC

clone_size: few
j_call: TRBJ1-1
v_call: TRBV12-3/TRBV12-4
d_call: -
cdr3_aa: CASSVQMNTEAFF
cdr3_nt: TGTGCCAGCAGTGTCCAGATGAACACTGAAGCTTTCTTT

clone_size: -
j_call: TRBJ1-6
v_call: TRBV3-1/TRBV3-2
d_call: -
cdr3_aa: CASSQAGGSYSPLHF
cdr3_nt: TGTGCCAGCAGCCAAGCGGGGGGCTCTTATTCACCCCTCCACTTT

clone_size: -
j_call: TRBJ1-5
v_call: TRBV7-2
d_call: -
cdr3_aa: CASSLAMGLEPQHF
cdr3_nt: TGTGCCAGCAGCTTAGCAATGGGGCTGGAGCCCCAGCATTTT

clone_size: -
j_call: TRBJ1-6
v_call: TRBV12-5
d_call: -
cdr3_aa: CASGLSQGLQTSSYNSPLHF
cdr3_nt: TGTGCTAGTGGTTTGTCCCAGGGATTACAAACGAGCTCCTATAATTCACCCCTCCACTTT

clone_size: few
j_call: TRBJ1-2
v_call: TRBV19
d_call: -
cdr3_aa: CASSVSSALNYGYTF
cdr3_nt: TGTGCCAGTAGTGTTAGCTCAGCCCTTAACTATGGCTACACCTTC

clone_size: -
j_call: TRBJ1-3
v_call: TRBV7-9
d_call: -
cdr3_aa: CASSLARGGTNSGNTIYF
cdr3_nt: TGTGCCAGCAGCTTAGCGCGGGGAGGCACTAACTCTGGAAACACCATATATTTT

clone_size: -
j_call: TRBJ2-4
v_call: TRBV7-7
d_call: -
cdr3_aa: CASSPRLHLAAKNIQYF
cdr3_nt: TGTGCCAGCAGCCCACGACTACACCTGGCAGCCAAAAACATTCAGTACTTC

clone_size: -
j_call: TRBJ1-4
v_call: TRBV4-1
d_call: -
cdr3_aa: CASSQGSGAPNEKLFF
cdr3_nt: TGCGCCAGCAGCCAAGGTTCGGGAGCCCCTAATGAAAAACTGTTTTTT

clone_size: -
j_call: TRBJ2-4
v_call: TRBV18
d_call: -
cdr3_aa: CASSPRGSENIQYF
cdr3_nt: TGTGCCAGCTCACCAAGGGGGTCGGAAAACATTCAGTACTTC

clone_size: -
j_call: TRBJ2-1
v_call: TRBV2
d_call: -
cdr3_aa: CASSERAGASNEQFF
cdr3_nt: TGTGCCAGCAGTGAAAGGGCAGGGGCGAGTAATGAGCAGTTCTTC

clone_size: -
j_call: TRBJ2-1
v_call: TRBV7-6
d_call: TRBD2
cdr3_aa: CASSLGTSGVRSDNEQFF
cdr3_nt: TGTGCCAGCAGCTTAGGGACTAGCGGGGTCCGCTCAGACAATGAGCAGTTCTTC

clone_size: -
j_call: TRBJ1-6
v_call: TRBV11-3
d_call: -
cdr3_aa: CASSLESGANSPLHF
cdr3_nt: TGTGCCAGCAGCTTAGAATCAGGGGCCAATTCACCCCTCCACTTT

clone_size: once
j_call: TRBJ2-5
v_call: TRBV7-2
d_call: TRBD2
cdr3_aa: CASSGGLAGGATQYF
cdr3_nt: TGTGCCAGCAGCGGGGGACTAGCGGGAGGTGCGACCCAGTACTTC

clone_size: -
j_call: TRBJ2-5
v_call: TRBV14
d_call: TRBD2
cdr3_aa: CASSPRTSGKLETQYF
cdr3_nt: TGTGCCAGCAGCCCTAGGACTAGCGGGAAGCTAGAGACCCAGTACTTC

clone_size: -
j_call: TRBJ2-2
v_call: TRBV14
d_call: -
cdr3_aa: CASSPRVTGELFF
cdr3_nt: TGTGCCAGCAGCCCTCGGGTCACCGGGGAGCTGTTTTTT

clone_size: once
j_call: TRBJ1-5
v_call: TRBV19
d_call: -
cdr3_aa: CASSSGWQPQHF
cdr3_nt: TGTGCCAGTAGCTCGGGATGGCAGCCCCAGCATTTT

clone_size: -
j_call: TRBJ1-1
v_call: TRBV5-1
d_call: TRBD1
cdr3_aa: CASSLQGARRSLNTEAFF
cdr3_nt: TGCGCCAGCAGCTTACAGGGGGCCCGAAGGTCCTTGAACACTGAAGCTTTCTTT

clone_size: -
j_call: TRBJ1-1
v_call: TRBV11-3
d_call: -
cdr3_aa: CASSLGGTRGGTEAFF
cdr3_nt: TGTGCCAGCAGCTTAGGGGGTACGCGAGGGGGCACTGAAGCTTTCTTT

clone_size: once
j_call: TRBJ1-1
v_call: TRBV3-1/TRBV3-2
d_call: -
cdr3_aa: CASSQDEARGNTEAFF
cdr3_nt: TGTGCCAGCAGCCAAGATGAGGCCAGGGGTAACACTGAAGCTTTCTTT

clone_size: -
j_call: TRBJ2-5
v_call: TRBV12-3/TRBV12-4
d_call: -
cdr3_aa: CASSPGARTQYF
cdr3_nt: TGTGCCAGCAGCCCAGGGGCCAGGACCCAGTACTTC

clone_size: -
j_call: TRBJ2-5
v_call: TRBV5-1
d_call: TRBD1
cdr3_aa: CASRKKDRDFETQYF
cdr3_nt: TGCGCCAGCAGAAAAAAGGACAGGGACTTCGAGACCCAGTACTTC

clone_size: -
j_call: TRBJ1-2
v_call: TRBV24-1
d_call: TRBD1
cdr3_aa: CAISAGTGTGYTF
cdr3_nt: TGTGCCATCAGTGCCGGGACAGGGACTGGCTACACCTTC

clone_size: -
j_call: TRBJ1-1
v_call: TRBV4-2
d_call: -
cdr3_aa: CASSQEKHSNTEAFF
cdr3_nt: TGTGCCAGCAGCCAAGAAAAACATTCGAACACTGAAGCTTTCTTT

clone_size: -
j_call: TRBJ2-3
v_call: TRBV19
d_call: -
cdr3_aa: CASSISDTQYF
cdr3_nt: TGTGCCAGTAGTATATCTGATACGCAGTATTTT

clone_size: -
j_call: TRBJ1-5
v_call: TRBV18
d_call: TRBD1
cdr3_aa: CASSPRQGAQPQHF
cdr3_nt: TGTGCCAGCTCACCACGACAGGGGGCTCAGCCCCAGCATTTT

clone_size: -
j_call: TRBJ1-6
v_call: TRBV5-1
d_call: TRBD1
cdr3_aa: CASSRTGVDSPLHF
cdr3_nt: TGCGCCAGCAGTCGGACAGGGGTGGATTCACCCCTCCACTTT

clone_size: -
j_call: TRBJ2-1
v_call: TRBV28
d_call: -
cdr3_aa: CASSSYTSAGTRAYNEQFF
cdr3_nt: TGTGCCAGCAGTTCCTATACCTCGGCCGGGACACGAGCCTACAATGAGCAGTTCTTC

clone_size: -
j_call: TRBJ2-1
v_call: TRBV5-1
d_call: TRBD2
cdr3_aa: CASSLGGGLAGYNEQFF
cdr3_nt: TGCGCCAGCAGCTTGGGAGGGGGTCTAGCGGGGTACAATGAGCAGTTCTTC

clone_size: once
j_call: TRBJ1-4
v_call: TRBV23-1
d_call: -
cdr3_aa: CASSQSRVVSEKLFF
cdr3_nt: TGCGCCAGCAGTCAATCGCGAGTAGTAAGTGAAAAACTGTTTTTT

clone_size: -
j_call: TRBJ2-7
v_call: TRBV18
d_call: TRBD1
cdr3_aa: CASSTGQGYEQYF
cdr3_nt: TGTGCCAGCTCAACTGGACAGGGGTACGAGCAGTACTTC

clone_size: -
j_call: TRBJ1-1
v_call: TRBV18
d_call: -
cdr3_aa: CASSPTEGRDTEAFF
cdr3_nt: TGTGCCAGCTCACCCACCGAAGGCAGGGACACTGAAGCTTTCTTT

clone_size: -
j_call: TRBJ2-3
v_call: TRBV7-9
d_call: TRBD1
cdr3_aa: CASSTQGVTADTQYF
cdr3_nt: TGTGCCAGCAGCACACAGGGGGTGACGGCAGATACGCAGTATTTT

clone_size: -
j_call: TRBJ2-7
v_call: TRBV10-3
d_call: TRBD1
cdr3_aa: CAISDPGTGVSYEQYF
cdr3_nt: TGTGCCATCAGTGACCCCGGGACAGGGGTTTCCTACGAGCAGTACTTC

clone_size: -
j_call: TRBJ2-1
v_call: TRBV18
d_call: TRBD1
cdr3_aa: CASSPGQGFDEQFF
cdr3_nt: TGTGCCAGCTCACCAGGACAGGGGTTCGATGAGCAGTTCTTC

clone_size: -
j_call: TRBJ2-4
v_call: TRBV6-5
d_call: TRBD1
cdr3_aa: CASSSPGQGQNIQYF
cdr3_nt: TGTGCCAGCAGTTCCCCGGGACAGGGGCAAAACATTCAGTACTTC

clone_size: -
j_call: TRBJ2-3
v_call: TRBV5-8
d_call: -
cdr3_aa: CASSRNGLFTDTQYF
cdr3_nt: TGTGCCAGCAGCCGGAATGGGCTTTTCACAGATACGCAGTATTTT

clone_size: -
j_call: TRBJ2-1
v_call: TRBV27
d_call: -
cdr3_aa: CASSLRGWDEQFF
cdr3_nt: TGTGCCAGCAGTTTAAGAGGCTGGGATGAGCAGTTCTTC

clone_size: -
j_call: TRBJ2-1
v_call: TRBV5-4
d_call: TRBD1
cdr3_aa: CASSATGQGQSNEQFF
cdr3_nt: TGTGCCAGCAGCGCGACAGGACAGGGACAGTCCAATGAGCAGTTCTTC

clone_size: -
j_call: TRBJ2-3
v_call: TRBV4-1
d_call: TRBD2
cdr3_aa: CASSQGAGTRVTDTQYF
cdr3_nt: TGCGCCAGCAGCCAAGGGGCCGGGACTAGGGTCACAGATACGCAGTATTTT

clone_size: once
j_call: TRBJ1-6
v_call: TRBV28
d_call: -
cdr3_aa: CASSQSRSYNSPLHF
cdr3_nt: TGTGCCAGCAGCCAAAGCCGCTCCTATAATTCACCCCTCCACTTT

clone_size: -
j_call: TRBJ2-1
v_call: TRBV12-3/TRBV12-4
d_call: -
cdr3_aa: CASSHTSGEQFF
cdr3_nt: TGTGCCAGCAGTCACACTAGTGGTGAGCAGTTCTTC

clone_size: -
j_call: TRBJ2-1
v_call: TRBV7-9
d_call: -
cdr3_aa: CASSLGWANYNEQFF
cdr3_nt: TGTGCCAGCAGCTTAGGCTGGGCAAACTACAATGAGCAGTTCTTC

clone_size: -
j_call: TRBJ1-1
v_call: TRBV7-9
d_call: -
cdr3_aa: CASIRDQTEAFF
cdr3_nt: TGTGCCAGCATCCGGGATCAGACTGAAGCTTTCTTT

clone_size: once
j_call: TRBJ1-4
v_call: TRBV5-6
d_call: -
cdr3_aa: CASSMKTGQGEKLFF
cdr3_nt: TGTGCCAGCAGCATGAAGACAGGTCAGGGTGAAAAACTGTTTTTT

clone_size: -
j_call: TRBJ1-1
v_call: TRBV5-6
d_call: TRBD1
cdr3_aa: CASSWDRGTEAFF
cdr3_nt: TGTGCCAGCAGCTGGGACAGGGGGACTGAAGCTTTCTTT

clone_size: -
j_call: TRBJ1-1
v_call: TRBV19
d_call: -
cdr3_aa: CASSISSGNTEAFF
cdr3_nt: TGTGCCAGTAGTATTAGTTCGGGTAACACTGAAGCTTTCTTT

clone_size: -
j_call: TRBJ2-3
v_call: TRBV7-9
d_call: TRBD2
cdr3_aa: CASSSLAGPDTQYF
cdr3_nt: TGTGCCAGCAGCTCACTAGCGGGACCCGATACGCAGTATTTT

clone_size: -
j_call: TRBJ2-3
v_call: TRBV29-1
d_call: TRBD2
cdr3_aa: CSGMASGGAQDTQYF
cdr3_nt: TGCAGCGGGATGGCTAGCGGGGGGGCCCAAGATACGCAGTATTTT

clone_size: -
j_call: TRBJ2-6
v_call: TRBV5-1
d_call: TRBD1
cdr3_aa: CASSAGQVSGANVLTF
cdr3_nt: TGCGCCAGCAGCGCAGGACAGGTTTCTGGGGCCAACGTCCTGACTTTC

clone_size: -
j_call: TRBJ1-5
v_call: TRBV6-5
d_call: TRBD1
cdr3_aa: CASSPDRGSNQPQHF
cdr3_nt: TGTGCCAGCAGCCCAGACAGGGGGAGCAATCAGCCCCAGCATTTT

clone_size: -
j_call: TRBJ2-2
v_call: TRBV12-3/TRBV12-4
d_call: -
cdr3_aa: CASNPAQTGELFF
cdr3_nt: TGTGCCAGCAACCCCGCACAAACCGGGGAGCTGTTTTTT

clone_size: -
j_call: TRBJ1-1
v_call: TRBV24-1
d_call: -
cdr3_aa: CATSVLTGNTEAFF
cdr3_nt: TGTGCCACCAGTGTCCTAACAGGGAACACTGAAGCTTTCTTT